These T cell receptor beta chains were read from a single sample in a study of T cell repertoires in cytomegalovirus infection. TCRdb called the reads again in MiXCR, with one record for every CDR3 protein. The sample includes fewer than 700,000 distinct CDR3 sequences, about 24% seen only once; the top ten take around 7.6%. Sequenced input: CD8+ T cells from PBMCs. Receptors originate from a human donor in good health (CMV status not recorded). Some clones in this sample may be carry-over from other donors' samples. Each CDR3 is given with its conserved first and last residue. Each record gives: clone size, V gene, J gene, CDR3 length, D gene, CDR3 protein, CDR3 DNA. A D gene is named only where the DNA matches it firmly. Only part of the rows carry a size: once, few, many, or a class if the clone is expanded.

clone_size: -; v_call: TRBV12-3/TRBV12-4; j_call: TRBJ2-2; cdr3_length: 10; d_call: -; cdr3_aa: CASKPGELFF; cdr3_nt: TGTGCCAGCAAACCCGGGGAGCTGTTTTTT
clone_size: few; v_call: TRBV6-6; j_call: TRBJ2-1; cdr3_length: 15; d_call: TRBD1; cdr3_aa: CASSYERTGDNEQFF; cdr3_nt: TGTGCCAGCAGTTACGAGAGGACAGGGGACAATGAGCAGTTCTTC
clone_size: -; v_call: TRBV29-1; j_call: TRBJ2-1; cdr3_length: 13; d_call: -; cdr3_aa: CSVDPLSYNEQFF; cdr3_nt: TGCAGCGTTGACCCTCTCTCCTACAATGAGCAGTTCTTC
clone_size: many; v_call: TRBV7-6; j_call: TRBJ2-3; cdr3_length: 15; d_call: -; cdr3_aa: CASSLEAVATDTQYF; cdr3_nt: TGTGCCAGCAGCTTGGAAGCGGTCGCTACAGATACGCAGTATTTT
clone_size: few; v_call: TRBV20-1; j_call: TRBJ1-5; cdr3_length: 13; d_call: -; cdr3_aa: CSAPREFDQPQHF; cdr3_nt: TGCAGTGCTCCCAGGGAGTTTGATCAGCCCCAGCATTTT
clone_size: -; v_call: TRBV28; j_call: TRBJ2-1; cdr3_length: 15; d_call: TRBD2; cdr3_aa: CASRSISGSDNEQFF; cdr3_nt: TGTGCCAGCAGATCTATTAGCGGGTCAGACAATGAGCAGTTCTTC
clone_size: few; v_call: TRBV20-1; j_call: TRBJ1-3; cdr3_length: 13; d_call: -; cdr3_aa: CSASLGSGNTIYF; cdr3_nt: TGCAGTGCTAGCCTTGGATCTGGAAACACCATATATTTT
clone_size: many; v_call: TRBV7-8; j_call: TRBJ2-7; cdr3_length: 15; d_call: TRBD1; cdr3_aa: CASSAGTGTSYEQYF; cdr3_nt: TGTGCCAGCAGCGCCGGGACAGGGACATCCTACGAGCAGTACTTC
clone_size: -; v_call: TRBV4-3; j_call: TRBJ2-1; cdr3_length: 15; d_call: -; cdr3_aa: CASSQVAKGGNEQFF; cdr3_nt: TGCGCCAGCAGCCAAGTCGCAAAGGGGGGCAATGAGCAGTTCTTC
clone_size: -; v_call: TRBV6-2/TRBV6-3; j_call: TRBJ1-2; cdr3_length: 14; d_call: -; cdr3_aa: CASSYFGGGYGYTF; cdr3_nt: TGTGCCAGCAGTTACTTCGGCGGTGGATATGGCTACACCTTC
clone_size: -; v_call: TRBV28; j_call: TRBJ2-5; cdr3_length: 13; d_call: -; cdr3_aa: CASSTGSRETQYF; cdr3_nt: TGTGCCAGCTCTACAGGGTCGCGAGAGACCCAGTACTTC
clone_size: -; v_call: TRBV3-1; j_call: TRBJ2-2; cdr3_length: 21; d_call: -; cdr3_aa: CASSQTAADIWAAVGTGELFF; cdr3_nt: TGTGCCAGCAGCCAAACGGCGGCGGACATCTGGGCAGCTGTAGGCACCGGGGAGCTGTTTTTT
clone_size: few; v_call: TRBV2; j_call: TRBJ2-3; cdr3_length: 15; d_call: TRBD1; cdr3_aa: CASSDRDRAWDTQYF; cdr3_nt: TGTGCCAGCAGTGATAGGGACAGGGCGTGGGATACGCAGTATTTT
clone_size: -; v_call: TRBV7-9; j_call: TRBJ2-1; cdr3_length: 14; d_call: -; cdr3_aa: CASSPTGLYNEQFF; cdr3_nt: TGTGCCAGCAGCCCCACGGGGCTCTACAATGAGCAGTTCTTC
clone_size: -; v_call: TRBV6-2/TRBV6-3; j_call: TRBJ1-1; cdr3_length: 14; d_call: TRBD1; cdr3_aa: CASTSTGGDTEAFF; cdr3_nt: TGTGCCAGCACCTCCACAGGGGGGGATACTGAAGCTTTCTTT
clone_size: few; v_call: TRBV14; j_call: TRBJ2-5; cdr3_length: 15; d_call: -; cdr3_aa: CASSQEARIQETQYF; cdr3_nt: TGTGCCAGCAGCCAAGAAGCGAGGATCCAAGAGACCCAGTACTTC
clone_size: -; v_call: TRBV6-6; j_call: TRBJ2-5; cdr3_length: 16; d_call: TRBD2; cdr3_aa: CASSPNRGGPEGTQYF; cdr3_nt: TGTGCCAGCAGCCCGAACCGCGGGGGTCCGGAGGGGACCCAGTACTTC
clone_size: many; v_call: TRBV7-9; j_call: TRBJ1-1; cdr3_length: 14; d_call: -; cdr3_aa: CASSPPGVSTEAFF; cdr3_nt: TGTGCCAGCAGCCCGCCCGGGGTAAGCACTGAAGCTTTCTTT
clone_size: -; v_call: TRBV2; j_call: TRBJ1-6; cdr3_length: 13; d_call: -; cdr3_aa: CATPRGKGSPLHF; cdr3_nt: TGTGCCACCCCACGGGGGAAGGGATCACCCCTCCACTTT
clone_size: -; v_call: TRBV20-1; j_call: TRBJ1-2; cdr3_length: 9; d_call: -; cdr3_aa: CSARSGYTF; cdr3_nt: TGCAGTGCTAGAAGTGGCTACACCTTC
clone_size: -; v_call: TRBV12-3/TRBV12-4; j_call: TRBJ1-5; cdr3_length: 19; d_call: -; cdr3_aa: CASSPSGHREKPVNQPQHF; cdr3_nt: TGTGCCAGCAGTCCCTCAGGTCACCGGGAGAAACCAGTCAATCAGCCCCAGCATTTT
clone_size: -; v_call: TRBV20-1; j_call: TRBJ2-1; cdr3_length: 13; d_call: TRBD1; cdr3_aa: CSARGDRGAEQFF; cdr3_nt: TGCAGTGCTAGAGGGGACAGGGGGGCTGAGCAGTTCTTC
clone_size: many; v_call: TRBV7-8; j_call: TRBJ2-5; cdr3_length: 15; d_call: -; cdr3_aa: CASSLPGMVSETQYF; cdr3_nt: TGTGCCAGCAGCTTACCAGGGATGGTATCGGAGACCCAGTACTTC
clone_size: -; v_call: TRBV10-3; j_call: TRBJ2-1; cdr3_length: 13; d_call: TRBD1; cdr3_aa: CAIKTGADNEQFF; cdr3_nt: TGTGCCATCAAAACAGGGGCTGACAATGAGCAGTTCTTC
clone_size: many; v_call: TRBV7-8; j_call: TRBJ1-6; cdr3_length: 18; d_call: -; cdr3_aa: CASSLALGESSYNSPLHF; cdr3_nt: TGTGCCAGCAGCTTAGCATTGGGGGAGAGCTCCTATAATTCACCCCTCCACTTT
clone_size: -; v_call: TRBV6-6; j_call: TRBJ2-3; cdr3_length: 14; d_call: -; cdr3_aa: CASSYESSTDTQYF; cdr3_nt: TGTGCCAGCAGTTATGAGTCTAGCACAGATACGCAGTATTTT
clone_size: few; v_call: TRBV6-2/TRBV6-3; j_call: TRBJ1-2; cdr3_length: 15; d_call: -; cdr3_aa: CASSYSRSTGYRYTF; cdr3_nt: TGTGCCAGCAGTTACTCAAGATCGACGGGGTATCGCTACACCTTC
clone_size: few; v_call: TRBV27; j_call: TRBJ1-6; cdr3_length: 13; d_call: -; cdr3_aa: CASMGQQNSPLHF; cdr3_nt: TGTGCCAGCATGGGGCAGCAGAATTCACCCCTCCACTTT
clone_size: many; v_call: TRBV7-9; j_call: TRBJ2-3; cdr3_length: 10; d_call: -; cdr3_aa: CASSLVTQYF; cdr3_nt: TGTGCCAGCAGCTTAGTTACGCAGTATTTT
clone_size: few; v_call: TRBV27; j_call: TRBJ1-1; cdr3_length: 14; d_call: -; cdr3_aa: CASSPGTPGTEAFF; cdr3_nt: TGTGCCAGCAGTCCCGGGACACCGGGCACTGAAGCTTTCTTT
clone_size: many; v_call: TRBV4-1; j_call: TRBJ2-2; cdr3_length: 17; d_call: -; cdr3_aa: CASSSAPMADNTGELFF; cdr3_nt: TGCGCCAGCAGCTCCGCCCCAATGGCAGACAACACCGGGGAGCTGTTTTTT
clone_size: -; v_call: TRBV7-9; j_call: TRBJ2-4; cdr3_length: 11; d_call: -; cdr3_aa: CASSLGPIQYF; cdr3_nt: TGTGCCAGCAGCTTAGGTCCCATTCAGTACTTC
clone_size: -; v_call: TRBV6-6; j_call: TRBJ2-1; cdr3_length: 13; d_call: -; cdr3_aa: CASTRGFYNEQFF; cdr3_nt: TGTGCCAGCACCCGGGGGTTTTACAATGAGCAGTTCTTC